The present entry profiles one T cell receptor (beta chain) with its context. Its matching antigen is unknown. Every patient experienced relapse after autologous stem cell transplantation, and brentuximab vedotin exposure varied. Here immunoSEQ multiplex PCR was the method, and the copy in TCRdb shows in-frame clones only, minus some. The table has more than 35,000 clones, approximately 80% seen once. This entry is derived from a study of PD-1 blockade in classical Hodgkin lymphoma. This CDR3 has 18 amino acids. Germline CDR1 is MNHNS and CDR2 is SASEGT. The trim removed 4 bases at V and 1 base at J, leaving 11 bases unmatched. Findings of the study overall: The CD4+ diversity rise by C4D1 was clearest in complete responders. Lower baseline TCR diversity marked trial partial responders and progressors.

The origin of this receptor is a human donor with classical Hodgkin lymphoma. The J gene is TRBJ2-4, the V gene TRBV6-1; TRBD2 matches 9 bases. The material was peripheral blood mononuclear cells (PBMCs), obtained at baseline. CDR3 residues: CASSAQNSGSAAKNIQYF. In nucleotides, the CDR3 is TGTGCCAGCAGTGCCCAGAATAGCGGGAGCGCGGCCAAAAACATTCAGTACTTC.